The 30 T cell receptor beta chains below were found in one sample sequenced in a study of CD8 T cells in ankylosing spondylitis (dated by TCRdb to the late 2010s). The library was prepared using 5' RACE. The data were produced on an Illumina HiSeq 2500. TCRdb reran the public reads through fastp at Q25 and MiXCR, keeping productive beta chains. Rows matching on CDR3 protein sequence are summarized as one entry with the most common DNA and genes. This sample comprises 250,000 to 300,000 distinct CDR3 sequences, 15% to 20% of them detected only once. More than 25% of the sample is taken by the ten largest. Source material: blood, either unsorted or a sorted T cell fraction (not recorded which). The receptor source for this set is a male donor with ankylosing spondylitis or in good health (not recorded which).

This clonotype was counted many times. V and J are TRBV4-3 and TRBJ2-3; the match to TRBD2 covers 8 bases. The V and J ends lost 3 bases and 8 bases, in that order; junction bases with no gene match: 4. This CDR3 has 13 amino acids. Looked up from germline, CDR1 is LGHNA and CDR2 is YSLEER. The CDR3 bases are TGCGCCAGCAGCCAGGCGGGAGGCACTACGCAGTATTTT. It codes for CASSQAGGTTQYF.

This clonotype appeared many times. V and J are TRBV9 and TRBJ2-7; 10 nucleotides line up with TRBD1. This CDR3 has 15 residues. Germline loops: CDR1 SGDLS, CDR2 YYNGEE. V dropped 0 bases and J dropped 6; count of bases not matched to a gene: 6. CDR3 coding DNA: TGTGCCAGCAGCGTAGCTACCGGGACAGGGGTCGAGCAGTACTTC. Translation gives CASSVATGTGVEQYF.

There are a few counts of this clonotype. The J gene is TRBJ2-3, the V gene TRBV11-2; a weak D match, TRBD1 (6 bases). The V gene lost 5 bases and the J gene lost 4 bases, with 16 bases spanning the gap. The length of the CDR3 is 15 residues. Looked up from germline, CDR1 is SGHAT and CDR2 is FQNNGV. In DNA form, the CDR3 reads TGTGCCAGCAGCCAGCCTTGGGGGCATTCAGATACGCAGTATTTT. Amino acid sequence: CASSQPWGHSDTQYF.

J is TRBJ1-5 and V is TRBV27; the D gene is possibly TRBD1 (6 bases). The CDR3 runs 14 residues. V lost 4 bases to trimming and J lost 3 bases, with 10 bases between them. Per germline, CDR1 MNHEY and CDR2 SMNVEV (reference sequence). The CDR3 is CASSWGANNQPQHF. CDR3 sequence (DNA): TGTGCCAGCAGTTGGGGGGCGAACAATCAGCCCCAGCATTTT.

The chain joins TRBV28 to TRBJ2-2, with D possibly being TRBD2 (5 bases). This CDR3 contains 14 residues. Looked up from germline, CDR1 is MDHEN and CDR2 is SYDVKM. V was cut by 3 bases and J by 7 bases, with 12 bases left in between. The CDR3 nucleotides read TGTGCCAGCAGTTTCCGGGTCGGGATCGGGGAGCTGTTTTTT. This codes for CASSFRVGIGELFF.

V gene TRBV5-4 combines with J gene TRBJ2-7; D is unclear. The CDR3 loop spans 13 amino acids. V shed 3 bases and J shed 0 bases, with 7 bases lying between them. Germline V gives CDR1 SGHNT, CDR2 YYREEE (reference sequence). The CDR3 nucleotides read TGTGCCAGCAGCTGGGAAGCCTCCTACGAGCAGTACTTC. This translates into CASSWEASYEQYF.

This chain connects TRBV7-9 to TRBJ2-5; D gene ambiguous. CDR1 SEHNR and CDR2 FQNEAQ come from the germline V gene (reference sequence). Trimming removed 6 bases from V and 0 bases from J, with 14 bases in between. The CDR3 is 15 residues long. CDR3 protein: CASSSDGSYQETQYF. The CDR3 nucleotides read TGTGCCAGCAGTTCCGACGGATCGTACCAAGAGACCCAGTACTTC.

The genes are TRBV6-5 and TRBJ1-2, with D possibly being TRBD1 (5 bases). The CDR3 spans 14 residues. The germline V gene encodes CDR1 MNHEY and CDR2 SVGAGI. Trimming left V 2 bases short and J 8 bases short, with 15 bases between. CDR3 amino acids: CASSYGQGFGGYTF. The CDR3 DNA reads TGTGCCAGCAGTTACGGCCAGGGTTTCGGGGGCTACACCTTC.

At least ten counts were recorded for this clonotype. The rearrangement uses TRBV7-9 and TRBJ2-7, with D perhaps matching TRBD1 (6 bases). Germline CDR1 is SEHNR and CDR2 is FQNEAQ (reference sequence). V gave up 5 bases and J gave up 4 bases, with 12 bases separating them. The CDR3 runs 13 residues. The CDR3 spells CASSPQGQYEQYF. In nucleotides, the CDR3 is TGTGCCAGCAGCCCACAGGGTCAGTACGAGCAGTACTTC.

This clonotype has ten or more counts. The chain employs TRBV4-1 and TRBJ2-1; TRBD1 aligns across 9 bases. Germline CDR1 is MGHRA and CDR2 is YSYEKL. This CDR3 region has 15 residues. The V segment lost 6 bases and the J segment 4 bases; nucleotides outside the gene matches: 7. CDR3 nucleotide sequence: TGCGCCAGCAGACTCGACAGGGGGTCTTACAATGAGCAGTTCTTC. It encodes CASRLDRGSYNEQFF.

A few counts support this clonotype. V and J are TRBV29-1 and TRBJ2-1, with 8 bases aligning to TRBD2. The CDR3 contains 14 residues. From germline, CDR1 is SQVTM and CDR2 ANQGSEA. V shed 0 bases, J shed 4 bases, and the junction held 2 bases outside the gene matches. The CDR3, as DNA: TGCAGCGTTGAAGATGGGACTAGTTACAATGAGCAGTTCTTC. Protein product: CSVEDGTSYNEQFF.

This clonotype occurred a few times. The chain uses TRBV21-1 and TRBJ2-3; the table names TRBD2, a call not compared with the DNA. TRBV21-1 is described as a pseudogene. The CDR3 length is 18 residues. The DNA for the CDR3 is TGTGCCAGCAGCAAAGCCCCCGGGGCGGGCGGGAGCACAGATACGCAGTATTTT. Protein: CASSKAPGAGGSTDTQYF.

This clonotype turned up a few times. The gene calls are TRBV29-1 and TRBJ2-7; perhaps TRBD1 as D (6 bases). This CDR3 spans 14 amino acids. Germline V lookup: CDR1 SQVTM, CDR2 ANQGSEA. The V end lost 6 bases, the J end lost 5 bases, and 20 bases lay between the germline ends. CDR3 protein: CSVLQGTRVDEQYF. The DNA for the CDR3 is TGCAGCGTGCTCCAGGGGACGAGGGTGGACGAGCAGTACTTC.

This clonotype has only a few counts. The chain joins TRBV15 to TRBJ1-4; D is ambiguous. This CDR3 contains 12 residues. Per the germline V gene, CDR1 is LNHNV and CDR2 is YYDKDF (reference sequence). The ends were cut back, 8 bases at V and 8 bases at J, with 12 bases in the middle. The CDR3 DNA sequence: TGTGCCACCCGGTGGTACGGCGAAAAACTGTTTTTT. Its translation is CATRWYGEKLFF. Based on the CDR3 plus reference TRBV15 and TRBJ1-4, the full variable domain is DAMVIQNPRYQVTQFGKPVTLSCSQTLNHNVMYWYQQKSSQAPKLLFHYYDKDFNNEADTPDNFQSRRPNTSFCFLDIRSPGLGDTAMYLCATRWYGEKLFFGSGTQLSVL.

This clonotype occurred a few times. The chain is built from TRBV12-3 or TRBV12-4 and TRBJ2-1, with D tentatively TRBD2 (6 bases). The germline V and J ends were trimmed by 7 bases and 2 bases, with 15 bases remaining between them. This CDR3 spans 15 amino acids. The CDR3 sequence: CASTGRAGPYNEQFF. DNA for the CDR3: TGTGCCAGCACCGGCAGGGCGGGGCCCTACAATGAGCAGTTCTTC.

This clonotype came up a few times. The rearrangement uses TRBV7-9 and TRBJ1-2; D perhaps matches TRBD1 (5 bases). V lost 8 bases to trimming and J lost 8 bases, with 21 bases between them. The germline V gene encodes CDR1 SEHNR and CDR2 FQNEAQ (reference sequence). The CDR3 totals 14 residues. The CDR3 spells CASDMGEGADGYTF. The CDR3 region has the DNA TGTGCCAGCGATATGGGAGAAGGGGCGGACGGCTACACCTTC. Together with reference TRBV7-9 and TRBJ1-2, the CDR3 gives the full variable domain: DTGVSQNPRHKITKRGQNVTFRCDPISEHNRLYWYRQTLGQGPEFLTYFQNEAQLEKSRLLSDRFSAERPKGSFSTLEIQRTEQGDSAMYLCASDMGEGADGYTFGSGTRLTVV.

This rearrangement joins TRBV7-2 to TRBJ2-3; the match to TRBD2 covers 10 bases. V was pared by 5 bases and J by 5 bases, with 10 bases of the junction left unmatched. The length of the CDR3 is 16 residues. Per germline, CDR1 SGHTA and CDR2 FQGNSA. The chain's CDR3 is CASSPVPSGSGDTQYF. CDR3 coding DNA: TGTGCCAGCAGCCCAGTCCCTAGCGGGAGTGGAGATACGCAGTATTTT.

The rearrangement links TRBV6-1 to TRBJ2-1, with 13 bases fitting TRBD2. V lost 7 bases and J lost 5; bases outside the gene matches: 11. Germline V gene data show CDR1 as MNHNS and CDR2 as SASEGT. This CDR3 region has 17 residues. The CDR3 spells CASTRGLAGVLDNEQFF. DNA of the CDR3: TGTGCCAGCACTCGTGGACTAGCGGGAGTTTTAGACAATGAGCAGTTCTTC.

This clonotype was observed many times. This rearrangement joins TRBV4-1 to TRBJ2-1, with TRBD2 matching 10 bases. The CDR3 runs 13 residues. Germline V gene sequence: CDR1 MGHRA, CDR2 YSYEKL. V lost 6 bases to trimming and J lost 9 bases; unmatched junction nucleotides: 5. Here the CDR3 DNA reads TGCGCCAGCAGTTTTACTAGCGGGACTGAGCAGTTCTTC. Protein sequence: CASSFTSGTEQFF.

This clonotype was recorded a few times. The genes are TRBV7-9 and TRBJ2-3; TRBD2 agrees at 7 bases. The V gene end was trimmed by 0 bases and the J gene end by 5 bases; junction bases not matched to a gene: 8. CDR3 length: 16 residues. Germline V gene data show CDR1 as SEHNR and CDR2 as FQNEAQ (reference sequence). The CDR3 sequence: CASSLAKAGDGDTQYF. The CDR3 nucleotides read TGTGCCAGCAGCTTAGCCAAGGCGGGAGACGGAGATACGCAGTATTTT.

This clonotype was observed many times. The rearrangement links TRBV24-1 to TRBJ2-5; D is unresolved. CDR3 length: 14 residues. Germline lookup yields CDR1 KGHDR and CDR2 SFDVKD. V dropped 7 bases and J dropped 4 bases, with 15 bases sitting between them. CDR3 residues: CATRGNGDAETQYF. The CDR3 DNA follows: TGTGCCACCAGGGGGAATGGAGACGCAGAGACCCAGTACTTC.

Only a few counts were recorded for this clonotype. This rearrangement joins TRBV12-3 or TRBV12-4 to TRBJ1-1, with D tentatively TRBD1 (5 bases). The CDR3 covers 13 residues. The V end was cut by 5 bases, the J end by 4 bases, with 11 bases between. This CDR3 is CASSLGQSTEAFF. The CDR3, as DNA: TGTGCCAGCAGTCTAGGACAATCCACTGAAGCTTTCTTT.

The CDR3, as DNA: TGTGCCAGCAGTTTCGGGACAGGGGATTCCTACGAGCAGTACTTC. It is translated as CASSFGTGDSYEQYF. The chain employs TRBV27 and TRBJ2-7, with 10 bases fitting TRBD1. Germline lookup yields CDR1 MNHEY and CDR2 SMNVEV (reference sequence). V lost 3 bases to trimming and J lost 1 base; unmatched junction nucleotides: 3. The CDR3 runs 15 residues.

With regard to this clonotype: Germline is not matched at one junction end, which may reflect a read error. This rearrangement joins TRBV7-2 to TRBJ1-2; D might be TRBD1 (5 bases). The CDR3 contains 11 residues. CDR1 is SGHTA and CDR2 is FQGNSA in the germline V gene. The CDR3 loop is CASSFTGRLDF. The DNA for the CDR3 is TGTGCCAGCAGCTTCACAGGACGGTTAGATTTC.

This sequence joins TRBV29-1 and TRBJ2-1; D uncertain. V was shortened by 8 bases and J by 3 bases, with 14 bases between the two germline ends. The V gene's germline CDR1 is SQVTM and CDR2 ANQGSEA. The CDR3 runs to 13 residues. CDR3 bases: TGCAGCCCCCTAGGCCTCTACTACAATGAGCAGTTCTTC. This encodes CSPLGLYYNEQFF.

The chain employs TRBV4-3 and TRBJ1-2, with D uncertain. The germline V gene encodes CDR1 LGHNA and CDR2 YSLEER. Trimming stripped 1 base from V and 8 bases from J, with 17 bases between. This CDR3 has 15 residues. The CDR3 bases are TGCGCCAGCAGCCAAGTTACCCCGGTTGCGGGGGGCTACACCTTC. Its protein is CASSQVTPVAGGYTF.

The sample holds a few counts of this clonotype. The V and J genes are TRBV6-1 and TRBJ2-2; D uncertain. V was pared by 6 bases and J by 0 bases, with 8 bases between. Germline CDR1 reads MNHNS; CDR2 reads SASEGT. This CDR3 has 14 residues. CDR3 in DNA: TGTGCCAGCAGCTGGGGAACGAACACCGGGGAGCTGTTTTTT. Translation gives CASSWGTNTGELFF.

This clonotype was seen a handful of times. The rearrangement links TRBV5-1 to TRBJ2-7; no clear D gene. Trimming removed 2 bases from V and 11 bases from J, with 17 bases in between. CDR1 and CDR2 (germline): SGHRS, YFSETQ. The CDR3 contains 13 residues. DNA of the CDR3: TGCGCCAGCAGCTTTCCTCTCAGGAACAAGAAGTACTTC. It is translated as CASSFPLRNKKYF.

This clonotype has just a few counts. The chain is built from TRBV29-1 and TRBJ2-1; 8 bases are shared with TRBD2. The junction had 18 bases not matched to a gene; V was cut back by 3 bases and J by 8 bases. CDR1 is SQVTM and CDR2 is ANQGSEA in the germline V gene. There are 17 residues in the CDR3. The CDR3 coding sequence is TGCAGCGTTGACCCGATAGCGGGAAACTACAAGGGCCATGAGCAGTTCTTC. Translating gives CSVDPIAGNYKGHEQFF.

The V call is TRBV20-1, the J call TRBJ2-1; TRBD1 or TRBD2 may be the D gene (5 bases each). The CDR3 totals 13 residues. The V gene's germline CDR1 is DFQATT and CDR2 SNEGSKA (reference sequence). The ends were cut back, 0 bases at V and 5 bases at J, with 8 bases in the middle. CDR3 loop: CSAREGTDNEQFF. Written as DNA, the CDR3 is TGCAGTGCTAGAGAAGGGACGGACAATGAGCAGTTCTTC.